The 26 T cell receptor beta chains given below trace back to one sample, sequenced in a study of cytomegalovirus exposure and HLA in healthy donors. Primers: 60 Vbeta forward and 13 Jbeta reverse. TCRdb's copy holds only in-frame clones and misses some; the assay was immunoSEQ multiplex PCR. The profile covers around 150,000 clones, with 80% to 90% appearing a single time and about 9.3% taken by the ten largest. Sequencing was done on a sample of PBMCs. The receptor set was obtained from a man between 18 and 29 years old in good health and CMV-seropositive.

The chain couples TRBV27 to TRBJ2-3; D unresolved. CDR1 MNHEY and CDR2 SMNVEV come from the germline V gene (reference sequence). Trimming stripped 1 base from V and 1 base from J, with 9 bases between. This CDR3 comprises 15 residues. The CDR3 bases are TGTGCCAGCAGTTTATTTGCCGGTCGCACAGATACGCAGTATTTT. Translating gives CASSLFAGRTDTQYF.

The genes are TRBV10-3 and TRBJ2-7; 12 nucleotides agree with TRBD2. Per the germline V gene, CDR1 is ENHRY and CDR2 is SYGVKD. The V and J ends lost 6 bases and 3 bases, in that order; junction bases with no gene match: 6. CDR3 size: 15 residues. In DNA, the CDR3 is TGTGCCATCAGGAAGACTAGCGGGGGCCTCTACGAGCAGTACTTC. Translating it yields CAIRKTSGGLYEQYF.

V and J are TRBV11-2 and TRBJ2-1; the match to TRBD2 covers 8 bases. The V segment lost 3 bases and the J segment 2 bases; nucleotides outside the gene matches: 0. Germline V gene lookup returns CDR1 SGHAT and CDR2 FQNNGV. The CDR3 has 14 amino acids. CDR3 sequence (DNA): TGTGCCAGCAGCTTGGGACTAGCCTACAATGAGCAGTTCTTC. It specifies CASSLGLAYNEQFF.

J is TRBJ2-7 and V is TRBV6-1; 9 bases match TRBD1. J was trimmed by 6 bases and V by 11 bases; bases with no gene match: 14. The CDR3 sequence is 14 residues long. CDR1 and CDR2 (germline): MNHNS, SASEGT. CDR3 coding DNA: TGTGCCGCCCGGGACAGGGTTTTTTCCGGCGAGCAGTACTTC. Translation gives CAARDRVFSGEQYF.

The chain uses TRBV27 and TRBJ1-1; tentative D call: TRBD1 (6 bases). Germline loops: CDR1 MNHEY, CDR2 SMNVEV (reference sequence). The germline V and J ends were trimmed by 6 bases and 5 bases, with 10 bases remaining between them. CDR3 length: 12 residues. The CDR3 DNA sequence: TGTGCCAGCAGGGCGACAGGTACTGAAGCTTTCTTT. It specifies CASRATGTEAFF.

Comments on this clone: The sample carries other DNA sequences with the same CDR3. J is TRBJ1-6 and V is TRBV9, with a possible D match to TRBD1 (6 bases). Germline V gene sequence: CDR1 SGDLS, CDR2 YYNGEE. The CDR3 consists of 14 residues. Deletions cut 2 bases from V and 7 bases from J, with 10 bases between. The CDR3 DNA is TGTGCCAGCAGCGTCGGGGGGGGCAATTCACCCCTCCACTTT. It encodes CASSVGGGNSPLHF.

This sequence joins TRBV6-6 and TRBJ1-5; no reliable D call. V was clipped by 8 bases and J by 1 base, with 9 bases between them. The length of the CDR3 is 13 residues. CDR1 and CDR2 (germline): MNHNY, SVGAGI (reference sequence). CDR3 region: CASFGESNQPQHF. The CDR3 DNA reads TGTGCCAGCTTTGGGGAGAGCAATCAGCCCCAGCATTTT.

Points on this clone: One junction end does not reproduce the germline sequence, and a read error may be involved. The genes are TRBV2 and TRBJ1-1; D is unresolved. CDR1 SNHLY and CDR2 FYNNEI come from the germline V gene. This CDR3 comprises 12 residues. The DNA of the CDR3 is TGTGCCAGCAGTGGTCTGGGCCTCGAAGTTTTCTTT. Protein product: CASSGLGLEVFF.

The chain links TRBV6-1 to TRBJ1-1; D is uncertain. Per germline, CDR1 MNHNS and CDR2 SASEGT. The germline V and J ends were trimmed by 2 bases and 3 bases, with 10 bases remaining between them. The CDR3 totals 14 residues. The CDR3 here is CASSELITDTEAFF. The CDR3 nucleotides read TGTGCCAGCAGTGAATTAATAACGGACACTGAAGCTTTCTTT.

The CDR3 DNA follows: TGTGCCAGCAGCTTAACAGGGGGAAACACCATATATTTT. It translates to CASSLTGGNTIYF. The chain joins TRBV11-2 to TRBJ1-3; possibly TRBD1 for D (6 bases). V was trimmed by 2 bases and J by 4 bases, leaving 6 bases between them. The V gene's germline CDR1 is SGHAT and CDR2 FQNNGV. This CDR3 has 13 amino acids. The variable domain in full, with the rest retrieved from reference TRBV11-2 and TRBJ1-3, is EAGVAQSPRYKIIEKRQSVAFWCNPISGHATLYWYQQILGQGPKLLIQFQNNGVVDDSQLPKDRFSAERLKGVDSTLKIQPAKLEDSAVYLCASSLTGGNTIYFGEGSWLTVV.

The CDR3, as DNA: TGTGCCAGCAGTTTAAGGTCGGCTTCGGAGGGCTACGAGCAGTACTTC. This sequence encodes CASSLRSASEGYEQYF. The chain links TRBV28 to TRBJ2-7; D may be TRBD2 (6 bases). Germline CDR1 reads MDHEN; CDR2 reads SYDVKM. V was pared by 2 bases and J by 3 bases, with 17 bases between. The CDR3 covers 16 residues.

The chain joins TRBV4-1 to TRBJ2-7; 7 bases agree with TRBD1. This CDR3 has 14 amino acids. Per germline, CDR1 MGHRA and CDR2 YSYEKL. The ends lost 2 bases at V and 5 bases at J; junction bases unmatched: 6. The CDR3 region has the DNA TGCGCCAGCAGCCAACCCGGGACAGCAGACGAGCAGTACTTC. Its translation: CASSQPGTADEQYF.

The chain has TRBV30 and TRBJ1-1; maybe TRBD1 (5 bases). The CDR3 loop spans 14 amino acids. The V gene lost 3 bases and the J gene lost 4 bases, with 15 bases spanning the gap. Per germline, CDR1 GTSNPN and CDR2 SVGIG (reference sequence). This CDR3 reads CAWSSGHPVTEAFF. The CDR3 DNA is TGTGCCTGGAGCTCAGGACATCCGGTCACTGAAGCTTTCTTT.

This sequence joins TRBV11-3 and TRBJ2-1; TRBD2 matches 9 bases. The CDR3 has 17 amino acids. Trimming cost V 1 base and J 4 bases; bases outside gene matches: 8. Germline V gives CDR1 SGHNT, CDR2 YENEEA. In DNA form, the CDR3 reads TGTGCCAGCAGCTTAGTGCTAGCGGGGCGAGTATACAATGAGCAGTTCTTC. Protein product: CASSLVLAGRVYNEQFF.

This chain joins TRBV7-2 and TRBJ1-5; 10 bases map to TRBD1. Germline V gene sequence: CDR1 SGHTA, CDR2 FQGNSA. The CDR3 loop spans 15 amino acids. V was pared by 6 bases and J by 3 bases, with 5 bases of the junction left unmatched. The CDR3 region is CASSWTGGNNQPQHF. DNA for the CDR3: TGTGCCAGCAGTTGGACAGGGGGAAACAATCAGCCCCAGCATTTT.

The rearrangement joins TRBV14 to TRBJ1-1; D gene ambiguous. CDR1 is SGHDN and CDR2 is FVKESK in the germline V gene. Deletions cut 2 bases from V and 1 base from J, with 5 bases between. This CDR3 is 13 amino acids long. The CDR3 here is CASSQSRNTEAFF. CDR3 sequence (DNA): TGTGCCAGCAGCCAATCTAGGAACACTGAAGCTTTCTTT. The full variable domain, completed using reference TRBV14 and TRBJ1-1, is EAGVTQFPSHSVIEKGQTVTLRCDPISGHDNLYWYRRVMGKEIKFLLHFVKESKQDESGMPNNRFLAERTGGTYSTLKVQPAELEDSGVYFCASSQSRNTEAFFGQGTRLTVV.

The J gene is TRBJ1-2, the V gene TRBV7-9; D gene ambiguous. V dropped 5 bases and J dropped 4 bases, with 20 bases sitting between them. The CDR3 loop spans 16 amino acids. CDR1 SEHNR and CDR2 FQNEAQ come from the germline V gene (reference sequence). Here the CDR3 DNA reads TGTGCCAGCAGCAGCGACGGCGCCTCCATCTCCTATGGCTACACCTTC. Amino acid sequence: CASSSDGASISYGYTF.

V and J are TRBV6-5 and TRBJ1-1, with TRBD1 as a possible D gene (5 bases). Trimming took 3 bases from V and 5 from J, leaving 13 bases between them. The CDR3 totals 14 residues. CDR1 MNHEY and CDR2 SVGAGI come from the germline V gene. The CDR3 is CASSYSGFGTEAFF. In nucleotides, the CDR3 is TGTGCCAGCAGTTATTCAGGGTTTGGGACTGAAGCTTTCTTT.

The chain uses TRBV7-2 and TRBJ1-3; D not resolved. The CDR3 spans 14 residues. CDR1 is SGHTA, CDR2 FQGNSA, per germline. Trimming took off 3 bases at V and 2 bases at J, with 8 bases between the two ends. The CDR3 nucleotides read TGTGCCAGCAGCTTTCCGCGTGCTGGAAACACCATATATTTT. It is translated as CASSFPRAGNTIYF.

As concerns this clone: One end of the junction varies from germline; a read error may be responsible. The chain carries TRBV7-9 and TRBJ2-7, with D tentatively TRBD1 (9 bases). The germline V gene has CDR1 SEHNR and CDR2 FQNEAQ (reference sequence). The CDR3 totals 16 residues. CDR3 nucleotide sequence: TGTTCCAGCAGCCCCCGGGAGGGACAGGGTGTTTACGAGCAGTACTTC. The encoded protein is CSSSPREGQGVYEQYF.

The rearrangement joins TRBV23-1 to TRBJ2-3; no firm D call. TRBV23-1 has ORF status, its function being uncertain. This CDR3 region has 13 residues. V dropped 8 bases and J dropped 6 bases, with 15 bases sitting between them. The CDR3 spells CASRPAFGDTQYF. For the CDR3, the DNA is TGCGCCAGCCGGCCCGCGTTCGGGGATACGCAGTATTTT.

The chain joins TRBV6-1 to TRBJ1-6; D gene ambiguous. In germline, CDR1 is MNHNS, CDR2 SASEGT. This CDR3 region has 14 residues. Trimming removed 4 bases from V and 4 bases from J, with 8 bases in between. The CDR3 region has the DNA TGTGCCAGCAGTGTACCCCAGTATAATTCACCCCTCCACTTT. It specifies CASSVPQYNSPLHF.

This clone has just one count. The chain is built from TRBV5-1 and TRBJ2-5; TRBD1 agrees at 8 bases. The end of the DNA aligns better with TRBJ2-7, so the J call may be wrong. Looked up from germline, CDR1 is SGHRS and CDR2 is YFSETQ. The CDR3 is 14 amino acids. CDR3 coding DNA: TGCGCCAGCAGCTTGGTCAGGGGGCAGGACGAGCAGTACTTC. Translated: CASSLVRGQDEQYF.

Only one count was recorded for this clone. The chain combines TRBV6-5 with TRBJ2-6; D gene unclear. The CDR3 is 15 amino acids. Germline lookup yields CDR1 MNHEY and CDR2 SVGAGI. Trimming stripped 6 bases from V and 3 bases from J, with 12 bases between. The DNA of the CDR3 is TGTGCCAGCAGCCACTCGTCGGGTGGGGCCAACGTCCTGACTTTC. It translates to CASSHSSGGANVLTF.

The V call is TRBV7-6, the J call TRBJ2-2; 10 nucleotides align to TRBD2. V shed 4 bases, J shed 0 bases, and the junction held 2 bases outside the gene matches. The germline CDR1 and CDR2 sequences are SGHVS and FNYEAQ. The CDR3 is 16 residues long. The CDR3 loop reads CASSSLAGANTGELFF. In DNA form, the CDR3 reads TGTGCCAGCAGCTCGCTAGCGGGGGCGAACACCGGGGAGCTGTTTTTT.

V gene TRBV5-1 combines with J gene TRBJ1-2; 7 bases map to TRBD1. CDR3 size: 14 residues. Trimming removed 0 bases from V and 6 bases from J; junction bases left unmatched: 5. The germline CDR1 and CDR2 sequences are SGHRS and YFSETQ. The DNA of the CDR3 is TGCGCCAGCAGCTTGGGACAGGGAACGGATGGCTACACCTTC. The encoded protein is CASSLGQGTDGYTF.